This record concerns one TCR beta chain sequence. The data stem from a study of blood T cell repertoires in COVID-19. J lost 1 base, V lost 0 bases, and 1 base had no gene match. CDR3 length: 16 amino acids. Germline loops: CDR1 SGHVS, CDR2 FQNEAQ. Measured with immunoSEQ multiplex PCR; TCRdb has only the in-frame clones, and not every one. The table records roughly 120,000 clones, around 85% of them present only once. Sequencing was done on a sample of peripheral blood. The sequence came from a woman over 75 with COVID-19, enrolled during active disease. This chain uses TRBV7-8 with TRBJ2-2, with 8 bases that match TRBD1. The CDR3 DNA follows: TGTGCCAGCAGCTTAGCCGGGACAGGGAACACCGGGGAGCTGTTTTTT. Its protein is CASSLAGTGNTGELFF.